This T cell receptor (beta chain) was recorded in a study of blood T cell repertoires in COVID-19. Study background: Italy, Spain and the United States were the sources of the convalescent and acute COVID-19 samples. PBMCs, B-cell-depleted T cells, or T cells provided the cDNA or gDNA that made up the material.

The CDR3 spans 15 residues. The V end lost 5 bases, the J end lost 0 bases, and 10 bases lay between the germline ends. Germline V CDR1 and CDR2: MGHDK, SYGVNS. In regard to this clone: Within the sample, other DNA sequences also encode this same CDR3.

Original processing methods: From reference gene primer amplification, estimates of nucleated cell counts were derived. Some clones are missing from TCRdb's copy, which holds only in-frame ones; the method was immunoSEQ multiplex PCR. V, J and clone size derive from that table, while D and trimming were established from the DNA sequence. The profile shows roughly 34,000 clones, around 80% of them singletons. The TCR originated in a man aged 80 or over with acute or convalescent COVID-19. Material for sequencing was peripheral blood. The chain couples TRBV25-1 to TRBJ2-2; D is perhaps TRBD2 (6 bases). CDR3 DNA sequence: TGTGCCAGCAGTCTAGGCGGGACGAACACCGGGGAGCTGTTTTTT. The encoded protein is CASSLGGTNTGELFF.